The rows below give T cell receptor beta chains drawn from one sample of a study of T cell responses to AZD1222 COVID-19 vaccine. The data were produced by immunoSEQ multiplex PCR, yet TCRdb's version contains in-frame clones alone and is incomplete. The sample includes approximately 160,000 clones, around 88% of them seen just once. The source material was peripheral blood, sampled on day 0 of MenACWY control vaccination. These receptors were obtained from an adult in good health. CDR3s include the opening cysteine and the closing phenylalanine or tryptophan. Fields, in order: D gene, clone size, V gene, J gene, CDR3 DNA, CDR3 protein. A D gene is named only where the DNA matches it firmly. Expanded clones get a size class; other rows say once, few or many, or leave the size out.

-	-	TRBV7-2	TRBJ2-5	TGTGCCAGCAGCTTAAGGCGGGAGACCCAGTACTTC	CASSLRRETQYF
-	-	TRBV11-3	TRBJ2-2	TGTGCCAGCAGCTTAGGCTCGACTAGTAGCATCGGGGAGCTGTTTTTT	CASSLGSTSSIGELFF
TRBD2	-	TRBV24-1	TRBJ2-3	TGTGCCACCAGTAAAGCGGGAGACCCAGATACGCAGTATTTT	CATSKAGDPDTQYF
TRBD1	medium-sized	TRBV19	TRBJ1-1	TGTGCCAGTGGACAGGTCGTCACTGAAGCTTTCTTT	CASGQVVTEAFF
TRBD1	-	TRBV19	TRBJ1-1	TGTGCCAGTAGCCAGGGGGCGGACACTGAAGCTTTCTTT	CASSQGADTEAFF
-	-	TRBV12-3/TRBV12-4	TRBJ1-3	TGTGCCAGCAAGGGATCCTCTGGAAACACCATATATTTT	CASKGSSGNTIYF
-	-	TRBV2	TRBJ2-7	TGTGCCAGCAGTCTCGCTGAGAACGAGCAGTACTTC	CASSLAENEQYF
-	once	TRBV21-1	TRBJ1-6	TGTGCCAGCAGCAACCAAACCTCCTATAATTCACCCCTCCACTTT	CASSNQTSYNSPLHF
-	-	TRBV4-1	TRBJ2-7	TGCGCCAGCAGCCAAGCGCCATACGACTACGAGCAGTACTTC	CASSQAPYDYEQYF
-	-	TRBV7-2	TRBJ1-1	TGTGCCAGCAGCTTAAGGTTCCGGGTGAACACTGAAGCTTTCTTT	CASSLRFRVNTEAFF
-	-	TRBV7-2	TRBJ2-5	TGTGCCAGCAGCAGGGGATCCCTCCAAGAGACCCAGTACTTC	CASSRGSLQETQYF
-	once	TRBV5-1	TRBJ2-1	TGCGCCAGCAGCTTGGCCACCGGCCAAGATTTAAATGAGCAGTTCTTC	CASSLATGQDLNEQFF
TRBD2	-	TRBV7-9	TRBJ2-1	TGTGCCAGCAGCCCTATAGCGGGAGGCCCCAATGAGCAGTTCTTC	CASSPIAGGPNEQFF
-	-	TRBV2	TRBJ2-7	TGTGCCAGCAGTGGGGGCGAGCAGTACTTC	CASSGGEQYF
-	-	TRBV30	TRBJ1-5	TGTGCCTGGAGTACCCTCAATCAGCCCCAGCATTTT	CAWSTLNQPQHF
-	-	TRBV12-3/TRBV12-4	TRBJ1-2	TGTGCCAGCAGCCCGGGTGGGAGTGGCTACACCTTC	CASSPGGSGYTF
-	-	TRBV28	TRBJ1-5	TGTGCCAGCAGCCTCCTGGGGGGGGGCAATCAGCCCCAGCATTTT	CASSLLGGGNQPQHF
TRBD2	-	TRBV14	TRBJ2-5	TGTGCCAGCAGCCTTCTTAGCGGGAGTTTGACAGAGACCCAGTACTTC	CASSLLSGSLTETQYF
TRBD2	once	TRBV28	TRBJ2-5	TGTGCCAGCAGTTGGGGACTAGCGGGAGTCGAGACCCAGTACTTC	CASSWGLAGVETQYF
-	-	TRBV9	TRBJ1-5	TGTGCCAGCAGCGGAGGACCTCAGGGGAATCAGCCCCAGCATTTT	CASSGGPQGNQPQHF
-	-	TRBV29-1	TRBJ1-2	TGCAGCGTTGAAGATCTCGGGGGGGCTTCGAACTATGGCTACACCTTC	CSVEDLGGASNYGYTF
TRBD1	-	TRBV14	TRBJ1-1	TGTGCCAGCAGCGGTCCCGGACAGGGAATTGAAGCTTTCTTT	CASSGPGQGIEAFF
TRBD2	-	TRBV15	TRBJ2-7	TGTGCCACCAGCAGAATCCCCCGACTAGCGGGAGAGAGCGAGCAGTACTTC	CATSRIPRLAGESEQYF
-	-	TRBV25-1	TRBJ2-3	TGTGCCAGCAGTACCCGGGGGAGCACAGATACGCAGTATTTT	CASSTRGSTDTQYF
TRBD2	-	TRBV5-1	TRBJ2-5	TGCGCCAGCAGCGGGGGGACTAGCGGGGGCGAAGAGACCCAGTACTTC	CASSGGTSGGEETQYF
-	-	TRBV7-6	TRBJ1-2	TGTGCCAGCTCGCTTGAGGGGGGCGCGTACTATGGCTACACCTTC	CASSLEGGAYYGYTF
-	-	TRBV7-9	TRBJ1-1	TGTGCCAGCAGAACGTGGGGGAACACTGAAGCTTTCTTT	CASRTWGNTEAFF
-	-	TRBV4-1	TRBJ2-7	TGCGCCAGCAGCCAAGGGGCGCCAGGAGTGTACGAGCAGTACTTC	CASSQGAPGVYEQYF
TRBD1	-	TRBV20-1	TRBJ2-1	TGCAGTGCTAGTTTCCGGACAGGGCCCAACAATGAGCAGTTCTTC	CSASFRTGPNNEQFF